The 30 T cell receptor beta chains given below trace back to one sample, sequenced in a study of T cells in Graves' hyperthyroidism and ophthalmopathy. RNA transcripts provided the source from which TCR beta CDR3 regions were amplified. HTBI primers were used for first-round RT-PCR of the TCR CDR3. TCRdb independently ran MiXCR on the multiplex PCR reads; one entry per CDR3 protein. The sample lists hundreds of thousands of distinct CDR3 sequences, about 14% occurring once. Sequenced input: blood. The receptors stem from a man younger than 35 with Graves' ophthalmopathy.

In this sample, this clonotype turned up a few times. The chain has TRBV6-2 or TRBV6-3 and TRBJ2-5; 7 positions agree with TRBD2. The V gene's germline CDR1 is MNHEY and CDR2 SVGEGT. This CDR3 is built from 16 residues. V shed 0 bases and J 5 bases; nucleotides not matched to a gene: 9. The CDR3 region has the DNA TGTGCCAGCAGTTACTCGAGGGGCGGGGGAACTGAGACCCAGTACTTC. It codes for CASSYSRGGGTETQYF.

V is TRBV24-1 and J is TRBJ2-1; D is undetermined. Per the germline V gene, CDR1 is KGHDR and CDR2 is SFDVKD. The CDR3 consists of 12 residues. The V end lost 4 bases, the J end lost 9 bases, and 9 bases lay between the germline ends. CDR3 DNA sequence: TGTGCCACCAGTGAGGCTGCGAGTGAGCAGTTCTTC. Translation gives CATSEAASEQFF.

Only a few counts were recorded for this clonotype. This sequence joins TRBV29-1 and TRBJ2-6, with TRBD1 matching over 9 bases. The V gene end was trimmed by 6 bases and the J gene end by 0 bases; junction bases not matched to a gene: 12. This CDR3 is 18 amino acids long. CDR1 is SQVTM, CDR2 ANQGSEA, per germline. CDR3 DNA sequence: TGCAGCGTCAGACAGGGGACAGGGATAAACTCTGGGGCCAACGTCCTGACTTTC. This sequence encodes CSVRQGTGINSGANVLTF.

In its sample, this clonotype was seen many times. V gene TRBV7-9 combines with J gene TRBJ2-1; 16 nucleotides line up with TRBD2. V lost 5 bases, J lost 9 bases, and 7 bases stayed unmatched. Germline V CDR1 and CDR2: SEHNR, FQNEAQ (reference sequence). This CDR3 contains 16 residues. This chain's CDR3 is CASSHGTSGGAVEQFF. CDR3 nucleotide sequence: TGTGCCAGCAGCCACGGGACTAGCGGGGGGGCAGTTGAGCAGTTCTTC.

This clonotype was found many times. The rearrangement links TRBV10-1 to TRBJ2-7, with D perhaps matching TRBD1 (5 bases). Looked up from germline, CDR1 is WNHNN and CDR2 is SYGVQD (reference sequence). Trimming shortened V by 6 bases and J by 3 bases, and 12 bases separated the two germline ends. The CDR3 spans 13 residues. The DNA for the CDR3 is TGCGCCAGCAGCCAAGGGCAGGGCTACGAGCAGTACTTC. This sequence encodes CASSQGQGYEQYF.

As concerns this clonotype: This may be a read error: a much more frequent sequence differs by one nucleotide. The chain combines TRBV7-2 with TRBJ1-5; D remains unclear. V lost 2 bases, J lost 4 bases, and 6 bases lay in between. The CDR3 loop spans 13 amino acids. Germline V CDR1 and CDR2: SGHTA, FQGNSA. In DNA, the CDR3 is TGTGCCAGCAGCTTAATGGAAAATCAGCCCCAGCATTTT. It translates to CASSLMENQPQHF.

This clonotype was seen many times. This chain uses TRBV4-1 with TRBJ1-5, with D possibly being TRBD1 (5 bases). This CDR3 spans 16 amino acids. CDR1 and CDR2 from the germline V gene are MGHRA and YSYEKL. Trimming took 5 bases from V and 1 from J, leaving 15 bases between them. DNA for the CDR3: TGCGCCAGCAGCTCCTTTCAGGGCAACAGCAATCAGCCCCAGCATTTT. Amino acids: CASSSFQGNSNQPQHF.

The V call is TRBV2, the J call TRBJ1-2; 7 nucleotides match TRBD1. The CDR3 length is 15 residues. The germline CDR1 and CDR2 sequences are SNHLY and FYNNEI. The trim removed 4 bases at V and 6 bases at J, leaving 11 bases unmatched. CDR3 nucleotide sequence: TGTGCCAGCAGTGGCCGGCCCACAGGGGACCATGGCTACACCTTC. Translation: CASSGRPTGDHGYTF.

This clonotype has a count of ten or more. This chain joins TRBV7-2 and TRBJ2-7; TRBD1 is a possible D gene (6 bases). Germline V CDR1 and CDR2: SGHTA, FQGNSA. The CDR3 is 15 amino acids. Trimming pared 5 bases from V and 1 base from J, leaving 15 bases between. CDR3 loop: CASSRDRDTSYEQYF. Written as DNA, the CDR3 is TGTGCCAGCAGCAGAGACCGGGACACTTCCTACGAGCAGTACTTC.

The chain has TRBV4-1 and TRBJ2-7, with TRBD2 matching 9 bases. Germline V gene sequence: CDR1 MGHRA, CDR2 YSYEKL. The CDR3 runs to 16 residues. Germline trimming cut 4 bases from V and 6 bases from J; bases unmatched to any gene: 13. CDR3 sequence (DNA): TGCGCCAGCAGCCCCCAGTATGCAGCGGGAGGTGGCGAGCAGTACTTC. Translation: CASSPQYAAGGGEQYF.

The chain couples TRBV3-1 to TRBJ1-5, with 7 bases matching TRBD1. Germline CDR1 LGHDT, CDR2 YNNKEL (reference sequence). The CDR3 has 16 residues. V shed 2 bases and J 5 bases; nucleotides not matched to a gene: 9. CDR3 coding DNA: TGTGCCAGCAGCCAAAGGTCGCCAGGGGGAGATCAGCCCCAGCATTTT. Protein product: CASSQRSPGGDQPQHF.

The rearrangement links TRBV12-3 or TRBV12-4 to TRBJ2-3; 7 bases line up with TRBD1. The CDR3 totals 13 residues. V was pared by 10 bases and J by 6 bases, with 10 bases of the junction left unmatched. The chain's CDR3 is CAISRGPADTQYF. Here the CDR3 DNA reads TGTGCCATTTCAAGGGGGCCGGCGGATACGCAGTATTTT.

This clonotype was counted many times. The chain carries TRBV12-3 or TRBV12-4 and TRBJ2-7; 7 nucleotides line up with TRBD2. This CDR3 has 13 amino acids. V lost 2 bases and J lost 4; bases outside the gene matches: 2. CDR3 sequence reads: CASSLNGGYEQYF. The CDR3 nucleotides are TGTGCCAGCAGTTTAAACGGGGGGTACGAGCAGTACTTC.

This clonotype was picked up a small number of times. This rearrangement joins TRBV3-1 to TRBJ2-3, with 11 bases identical to TRBD2. V shed 0 bases and J 1 base; nucleotides not matched to a gene: 6. The V gene's germline CDR1 is LGHDT and CDR2 YNNKEL (reference sequence). This CDR3 contains 18 residues. DNA of the CDR3: TGTGCCAGCAGCCAAGATCTGGTTAGCGGGGGGGGCACAGATACGCAGTATTTT. Encoded protein: CASSQDLVSGGGTDTQYF.

This clonotype was detected many times. The V and J genes are TRBV6-5 and TRBJ2-1; 11 bases align to TRBD2. This CDR3 is built from 16 residues. The germline V gene encodes CDR1 MNHEY and CDR2 SVGAGI. With 2 bases clipped from V and 6 bases from J, the junction kept 6 bases outside the gene matches. In nucleotides, the CDR3 is TGTGCCAGCAGTTACGTCTTAGCGGGAGGGTCCAATGAGCAGTTCTTC. Amino acid sequence: CASSYVLAGGSNEQFF.

The V call is TRBV6-1, the J call TRBJ2-6; 8 nucleotides align to TRBD1. Germline values: CDR1 MNHNS, CDR2 SASEGT. V trimming: 6 bases; J trimming: 4 bases; junction bases outside the gene matches: 14. The CDR3 runs 18 residues. CDR3 DNA: TGTGCCAGCAGGGGGATGTTGGACAGGGTAGGCGGGGCCAACGTCCTGACTTTC. Encoded protein: CASRGMLDRVGGANVLTF.

This clonotype has ten or more counts. The genes are TRBV25-1 and TRBJ1-1; no clear D gene. Trimming pared 6 bases from V and 2 bases from J, leaving 13 bases between. Germline CDR1 is MGHDK and CDR2 is SYGVNS. There are 14 residues in the CDR3. In DNA form, the CDR3 reads TGTGCCAGCAGAGAAACAGTTGTAAACACTGAAGCTTTCTTT. Translated: CASRETVVNTEAFF.

Worth noting for this clonotype: This may come from a read error, since a much larger clone is one base off. The V and J genes are TRBV29-1 and TRBJ2-7; the match to TRBD2 covers 11 bases. Germline CDR1 SQVTM, CDR2 ANQGSEA. The CDR3 covers 13 residues. J gave up 7 bases and V 4 bases, and 6 bases lay outside the gene matches. The CDR3, as DNA: TGCAGCGTTGCCGGGACTAGCGGCAATGAGCAGTACTTC. Encoded protein: CSVAGTSGNEQYF.

At least ten counts were recorded for this clonotype. The chain combines TRBV7-8 with TRBJ2-7; D might be TRBD1 (6 bases). V dropped 5 bases and J dropped 0 bases, with 14 bases sitting between them. The CDR3 extends over 15 amino acids. The germline V gene encodes CDR1 SGHVS and CDR2 FQNEAQ. The CDR3 DNA reads as TGTGCCAGCAGCCCACAGGGCTTAAGCTCCTACGAGCAGTACTTC. It specifies CASSPQGLSSYEQYF.

This chain links TRBV18 with TRBJ2-3; 7 bases map to TRBD1. The CDR3 loop spans 16 amino acids. The ends lost 6 bases at V and 0 bases at J; junction bases unmatched: 9. Germline V gives CDR1 KGHSH, CDR2 LQKENI. CDR3: CASSLPTGASTDTQYF. The CDR3 coding sequence is TGTGCCAGCTCGCTACCTACAGGGGCCAGCACAGATACGCAGTATTTT.

This clonotype came up a few times. The chain employs TRBV6-9 and TRBJ2-7; 7 positions agree with TRBD2. Looked up from germline, CDR1 is MNHGY and CDR2 is SVAAGI. CDR3 length: 19 amino acids. The V gene end was trimmed by 3 bases and the J gene end by 0 bases; junction bases not matched to a gene: 17. CDR3 amino acids: CASSYTNWFREASSYEQYF. The CDR3 region has the DNA TGTGCCAGCAGTTACACGAATTGGTTTCGGGAGGCATCCTCCTACGAGCAGTACTTC.

In its sample, this clonotype was seen many times. This rearrangement joins TRBV27 to TRBJ1-3, with D perhaps matching TRBD1 (6 bases). Germline V lookup: CDR1 MNHEY, CDR2 SMNVEV (reference sequence). CDR3 size: 13 residues. V gave up 6 bases and J gave up 8 bases, with 14 bases separating them. CDR3 in amino acids: CASSRGRGHTIYF. DNA for the CDR3: TGTGCCAGCAGCCGCGGCAGGGGCCACACCATATATTTT.

This clonotype showed up just a few times. The chain employs TRBV7-6 and TRBJ2-7; TRBD2 aligns across 11 bases. This CDR3 has 15 amino acids. Trimming removed 5 bases from V and 2 bases from J; junction bases left unmatched: 5. Per germline, CDR1 SGHVS and CDR2 FNYEAQ. CDR3 loop: CASSHGTSGTYEQYF. In nucleotides, the CDR3 is TGTGCCAGCAGCCACGGGACTAGCGGAACCTACGAGCAGTACTTC.

A word on this clonotype: A much more abundant neighbour one base away suggests this may be a read error. The J gene is TRBJ2-1, the V gene TRBV6-1; TRBD1 matches 9 bases. Trimming took 6 bases from V and 5 from J; bases not matched to a gene: 14. Germline CDR1 is MNHNS and CDR2 is SASEGT. The CDR3 extends over 17 amino acids. The CDR3 DNA reads as TGTGCCAGCAGAGATGGGACAGGGTGGAGTACGGACAATGAGCAGTTCTTC. This encodes CASRDGTGWSTDNEQFF.

This clonotype was detected only a few times. The CDR3 spells CASSIPADRGTDTQYF. CDR3 in DNA: TGTGCCAGTAGTATCCCGGCGGACAGGGGAACAGATACGCAGTATTTT. The chain has TRBV19 and TRBJ2-3; 9 nucleotides agree with TRBD1. The CDR3 is 16 residues long. Germline V lookup: CDR1 LNHDA, CDR2 SQIVND (reference sequence). V lost 3 bases to trimming and J lost 3 bases; unmatched junction nucleotides: 7.

The chain recombines TRBV12-3 or TRBV12-4 with TRBJ1-5; D is perhaps TRBD1 (5 bases). The CDR3 consists of 11 residues. The V and J ends lost 2 bases and 15 bases respectively, with 11 bases between them. CDR3 bases: TGTGCCAGCAGTTTACGAGGGGACCCGCATTTT. Translating it yields CASSLRGDPHF.

This clonotype was seen more than once but under ten times. V usage is TRBV9 and J usage is TRBJ2-3; TRBD2 agrees at 11 bases. CDR3 length: 18 residues. CDR1 SGDLS and CDR2 YYNGEE come from the germline V gene. V lost 1 base, J lost 2 bases, and 9 bases stayed unmatched. CDR3 amino acids: CASSVLAGGQLVTDTQYF. As DNA, the CDR3 is TGTGCCAGCAGCGTACTAGCGGGGGGACAACTGGTCACAGATACGCAGTATTTT.

Ten or more counts support this clonotype. The chain combines TRBV2 with TRBJ2-3; the D is unclear. The CDR3 is made up of 13 amino acids. Germline V lookup: CDR1 SNHLY, CDR2 FYNNEI. V lost 6 bases and J lost 2, with 9 bases in between. CDR3 residues: CASRAEYTDTQYF. CDR3 nucleotides: TGTGCCAGCAGGGCGGAGTACACAGATACGCAGTATTTT.

The chain uses TRBV9 and TRBJ2-3, with TRBD1 as a possible D gene (5 bases). V lost 0 bases to trimming and J lost 0 bases, with 11 bases between them. The CDR3 runs to 16 residues. From germline, CDR1 is SGDLS and CDR2 YYNGEE. Written as DNA, the CDR3 is TGTGCCAGCAGCGTAGAGGGGTCCTCTAGCACAGATACGCAGTATTTT. This translates into CASSVEGSSSTDTQYF.

This clonotype was counted ten times or more. The chain is built from TRBV10-1 and TRBJ1-2, with a tentative D call TRBD1 (5 bases). Trimming left V 3 bases short and J 6 bases short, with 17 bases between. The V gene's germline CDR1 is WNHNN and CDR2 SYGVQD (reference sequence). The CDR3 runs 15 residues. The CDR3 loop reads CASSDPGTGVDGYTF. DNA for the CDR3: TGCGCCAGCAGTGACCCCGGGACTGGGGTCGATGGCTACACCTTC.